Listed below are T cell receptor beta chains from one sample, sequenced in a study of T cell clonotyping in hematopoietic cell transplantation. Profiled with immunoSEQ multiplex PCR; TCRdb holds only in-frame clones, not every one. Here the sample spans some 30,000 clones, approximately 96% being singletons. The sequenced sample consisted of peripheral blood mononuclear cells. Receptors originate from a man aged 50 or older in good health. Some clones in this sample may be carry-over from other donors' samples. Each CDR3 is given with its conserved first and last residue. The D gene is left open where the match is weak. Where a row states a size, it is once, few, many or the class of an expanded clone; other rows omit it.

v_gene	d_gene	abundance	j_gene	CDR3nt	CDR3aa
TRBV4-1	NA	NA	TRBJ1-5	TGCGCCAGCAGCCAAGCATGGACAGCGATAAATCAGCCCCAGCATTTT	CASSQAWTAINQPQHF
TRBV25-1	NA	NA	TRBJ2-3	TGTGCCAGCAAGCCCCCTCAAATAGAGAACACAGATACGCAGTATTTT	CASKPPQIENTDTQYF
TRBV15	TRBD1	NA	TRBJ1-5	TGTGCCACCAGCAGAGGACAGGGCTATAGCAATCAGCCCCAGCATTTT	CATSRGQGYSNQPQHF
TRBV15	NA	NA	TRBJ1-6	TGTGCCACCAGCAGGGAGGGACTGAATAATTCACCCCTCCACTTT	CATSREGLNNSPLHF
TRBV19	NA	NA	TRBJ2-2	TGTGCCAGTACCCAGAGGGGGGAAGCCGGGGAGCTGTTTTTT	CASTQRGEAGELFF
TRBV23-1	NA	NA	TRBJ2-7	TGCGCCAGCGGAGGTGTGGGTGGCGAGCAGTACTTC	CASGGVGGEQYF
TRBV5-1	NA	NA	TRBJ1-2	TGCGCCAGCAGCTTCTTAACGGACGGACTCGGCTACACCTTC	CASSFLTDGLGYTF
TRBV11-3	NA	NA	TRBJ2-5	TGTGCCAGCAGCTTAAAACGTGGGTATGAAGAGACCCAGTACTTC	CASSLKRGYEETQYF
TRBV29-1	NA	NA	TRBJ1-2	TGCAGCGCTGAGACAGATATCTATGGCTACACCTTC	CSAETDIYGYTF
TRBV27	NA	NA	TRBJ2-1	TGTGCCAGCAGTTTATTAGGCGTCAATGAGCAGTTCTTC	CASSLLGVNEQFF
TRBV6-5	NA	NA	TRBJ1-5	TGTGCCAGCAGTTCACAGGGTTTCAATCAGCCCCAGCATTTT	CASSSQGFNQPQHF
TRBV19	TRBD1	few	TRBJ2-7	TGTGCCAGTAGTATGACGGACAGGGGAGGGTACGAGCAGTACTTC	CASSMTDRGGYEQYF
TRBV7-6	TRBD1	NA	TRBJ1-6	TGTGCCAGCAGCCGGGACAGGGGAAATTCACCCCTCCACTTT	CASSRDRGNSPLHF
TRBV25-1	NA	NA	TRBJ1-4	TGTGCCAGCAGTTCCCAATATGGGGACGAGAATGAAAAACTGTTTTTT	CASSSQYGDENEKLFF
TRBV5-5	NA	NA	TRBJ1-2	TGTGCCAGCAGAAGGGATAACTATGGCTACACCTTC	CASRRDNYGYTF
TRBV4-3	NA	NA	TRBJ1-6	TGCGCCAGCAGCCAAGATATCCCTGGGAGGCAGGTTGTATCCTATAATTCACCCCTCCACTTT	CASSQDIPGRQVVSYNSPLHF
TRBV9	NA	NA	TRBJ1-2	TGTGCCAGCAGCGTAGTAGGAGGAACCTATGGCTACACCTTC	CASSVVGGTYGYTF
TRBV6-5	NA	once	TRBJ1-2	TGTGCCAGCAGTTACTCGGGGCAGCGTGACTATGGCTACACCTTC	CASSYSGQRDYGYTF
TRBV10-1	NA	NA	TRBJ2-2	TGCGCCAGCAGTGAAGAGGGGCCCGGTGGGGAGCTGTTTTTT	CASSEEGPGGELFF
TRBV27	NA	once	TRBJ1-6	TGTGCCAGCTCCCCCCCTGGGGGGCTTAATAATTCACCCCTCCACTTT	CASSPPGGLNNSPLHF
TRBV6-6	NA	NA	TRBJ2-4	TGTGCCAGCAGGATACGGGACTCCCTAGCCAAAAACATTCAGTACTTC	CASRIRDSLAKNIQYF
TRBV14	NA	NA	TRBJ1-1	TGTGCCAGCAGCCAGCGGATAGGAACCCAGGGAAGTGGCACTGAAGCTTTCTTT	CASSQRIGTQGSGTEAFF
TRBV30	NA	NA	TRBJ1-2	TGTGCCTGGAACAGGCACTATGGCTACACCTTC	CAWNRHYGYTF
TRBV4-3	NA	few	TRBJ2-2	TGCGCCAGCAGGTCCGGGGGCTATCAGACCGGGGAGCTGTTTTTT	CASRSGGYQTGELFF
TRBV4-2	NA	NA	TRBJ1-1	TGTGCCAGCAGCCAAGGGGCTGAAGCTTTCTTT	CASSQGAEAFF
TRBV11-2	NA	NA	TRBJ1-6	TGTGCCAGCAGCGAGGCGCTAACAGGGTTGGATAATTCACCCCTCCACTTT	CASSEALTGLDNSPLHF
TRBV11-2	NA	NA	TRBJ1-6	TGTGCCAGCAGCTCGGACAGACCGAATAATTCACCCCTCCACTTT	CASSSDRPNNSPLHF
TRBV7-9	TRBD1	NA	TRBJ1-2	TGTGCCAGCAGCTCCGGACAGGGGGGGAACTATGGCTACACCTTC	CASSSGQGGNYGYTF
TRBV5-4	NA	once	TRBJ1-1	TGTGCCAGCAGCGTAACTGGGGGGGACACTGAAGCTTTCTTT	CASSVTGGDTEAFF
TRBV7-2	TRBD1	NA	TRBJ1-2	TGTGCCAGCGCCGAACCCCGGAACAGGGGCTATGGCTACACCTTC	CASAEPRNRGYGYTF
TRBV27	TRBD1	NA	TRBJ1-2	TGTGCCAGCAGTTTATCAGGGGGCGGTGGCTACACCTTC	CASSLSGGGGYTF
TRBV25-1	NA	NA	TRBJ1-4	TGTGCCAGCAGTGAAGTAGCAGAGTCAAAACTGTTTTTT	CASSEVAESKLFF
TRBV11-1	NA	NA	TRBJ1-6	TGTGCCAGCAGCCACGCGGCAGGAATCTATAATTCACCCCTCCACTTT	CASSHAAGIYNSPLHF
TRBV2	NA	NA	TRBJ2-3	TGTGCCAGCAGTGATTTCACTAGCACAGATACGCAGTATTTT	CASSDFTSTDTQYF
TRBV5-1	NA	NA	TRBJ2-6	TGCGCCAGCAGCCTAGAACAGGGAATAGTGGCTGGGGCCAACGTCCTGACTTTC	CASSLEQGIVAGANVLTF
TRBV5-3	NA	NA	TRBJ2-5	TGTGCCAGAAGCTTGGGGCGCATTGGCCAAGGGACCCAGTACTTC	CARSLGRIGQGTQYF
TRBV2	NA	NA	TRBJ1-5	TGTGCCAGCACCGATACATCTAGTCGCAATCAGCCCCAGCATTTT	CASTDTSSRNQPQHF
TRBV11-1	NA	once	TRBJ1-4	TGTGCCAGCAGCTCTCGACGAAATGAAAAACTGTTTTTT	CASSSRRNEKLFF
TRBV5-1	NA	NA	TRBJ2-3	TGCGCCAGCAGCTTAGCCCCATCAGATACGCAGTATTTT	CASSLAPSDTQYF
TRBV19	TRBD1	NA	TRBJ1-4	TGTGCCAGTAGTACCCCGGACAGGGGGCCCGGTAATGAAAAACTGTTTTTT	CASSTPDRGPGNEKLFF
TRBV9	NA	NA	TRBJ2-7	TGTGCCAGCAGCGGGGGGCTCGACTACGAGCAGTACTTC	CASSGGLDYEQYF
TRBV27	NA	NA	TRBJ1-1	TGTGCCAGCAGTTCACAAGTGAACACTGAAGCTTTCTTT	CASSSQVNTEAFF
TRBV9	TRBD1	NA	TRBJ1-2	TGTGCCAGCAGCGTTCCCGGGACAGGGGGCTCTGGCTACACCTTC	CASSVPGTGGSGYTF
TRBV28	NA	NA	TRBJ1-2	TGTGCCAGCAGTTTAAACGGGGGGTATGGCTACACCTTC	CASSLNGGYGYTF
TRBV6-1	NA	NA	TRBJ1-1	TGTGCCAGCAGTGATTACGGATTCGGGACTGAAGCTTTCTTT	CASSDYGFGTEAFF
TRBV7-6	TRBD1	once	TRBJ1-1	TGTGCCAGCAGCTCCATCCGGGACAGGGGTCGGACTGAAGCTTTCTTT	CASSSIRDRGRTEAFF
TRBV5-5	TRBD1	NA	TRBJ2-7	TGTGCCAGCAGCTTGGGTAGGGACAGCAGCTCCTACGAGCAGTACTTC	CASSLGRDSSSYEQYF
TRBV19	NA	NA	TRBJ1-5	TGTGCCAGTAGTATTGGTCAGAATAATCAGCCCCAGCATTTT	CASSIGQNNQPQHF
TRBV27	TRBD1	NA	TRBJ1-5	TGTGCCAGCAGACCTCTTGTCAGGGGGAGCAATCAGCCCCAGCATTTT	CASRPLVRGSNQPQHF
TRBV7-2	NA	NA	TRBJ1-3	TGTGCCAGCAGCTTAGTCCGACGGTACTCTGGAAACACCATATATTTT	CASSLVRRYSGNTIYF
TRBV27	NA	NA	TRBJ2-7	TGTGCCAGCAGTCCCGGACAGTCCTACGAGCAGTACTTC	CASSPGQSYEQYF
TRBV5-8	NA	NA	TRBJ2-2	TGTGCCAGCAGCGCGGCGAGTCGACAGGGACTGCACACCGGGGAGCTGTTTTTT	CASSAASRQGLHTGELFF
TRBV5-1	NA	NA	TRBJ1-4	TGCGCCAGCAGCTTGGTAGCCCAGGGAGGTCACGAAAAACTGTTTTTT	CASSLVAQGGHEKLFF
TRBV5-4	NA	once	TRBJ2-1	TGTGCCAGCAGGGGTGCTGATTACTACAATGAGCAGTTCTTC	CASRGADYYNEQFF
TRBV7-2	NA	NA	TRBJ2-2	TGTGCCAGCAGCTCGTGGACGGAGAACACCGGGGAGCTGTTTTTT	CASSSWTENTGELFF
TRBV7-6	NA	NA	TRBJ1-1	TGTGCCAGCAGCGTAACTGCAGGGGTGAACACTGAAGCTTTCTTT	CASSVTAGVNTEAFF
TRBV6-1	TRBD2	NA	TRBJ2-7	TGTGCCAGCAGTGAACTAGCGGGGGGGCCGGCCGAGCAGTACTTC	CASSELAGGPAEQYF
TRBV4-3	NA	NA	TRBJ1-5	TGCGCCAGCAGCCAAGAGCTGTATCAGCCCCAGCATTTT	CASSQELYQPQHF
TRBV5-1	TRBD1	NA	TRBJ2-3	TGCGCCAGCAGCTTGGACAGGGGCGGCACAGATACGCAGTATTTT	CASSLDRGGTDTQYF